Listed here is a single TCR beta chain. The data were taken from a study of early stage breast cancer tumors. TCRdb's table, derived via immunoSEQ multiplex PCR, lists solely in-frame clones and lacks some. The sample contains approximately 50,000 clones, about 74% of which appear only once. CDR1 is SGHKS, CDR2 YYEKEE, per germline (reference sequence). Trimming left V 6 bases short and J 5 bases short, with 17 bases between. The CDR3 contains 14 residues. The chain links TRBV5-5 to TRBJ1-1; possible D gene TRBD1, 5 bases. The origin of this receptor is a person aged 30-39 years with breast cancer. Input material: blood. CDR3 sequence: CASIKLRGGTEAFF. CDR3 sequence (DNA): TGTGCCAGCATCAAACTCCGGGGGGGGACTGAAGCTTTCTTT.